This T cell receptor beta chain was identified during a study of blood T cell repertoires in COVID-19. Data came from immunoSEQ multiplex PCR; TCRdb stores just in-frame clones and leaves some out. The sample shows more than 75,000 clones, 80% to 90% of them seen only once. Germline assignment: CDR1 MNHEY and CDR2 SVGAGI. This CDR3 contains 13 residues. Between the trimmed V and J ends, which lost 8 bases and 5 bases, there was a span of 15 bases. The receptor was isolated from a woman aged 70-85 years with acute or convalescent COVID-19. V usage is TRBV6-5 and J usage is TRBJ1-1; D perhaps matches TRBD1 (5 bases). Input material: peripheral blood. The CDR3 coding sequence is TGTGCCAGCCCAGGACAAGTCGGGACTGAAGCTTTCTTT. The encoded protein is CASPGQVGTEAFF.